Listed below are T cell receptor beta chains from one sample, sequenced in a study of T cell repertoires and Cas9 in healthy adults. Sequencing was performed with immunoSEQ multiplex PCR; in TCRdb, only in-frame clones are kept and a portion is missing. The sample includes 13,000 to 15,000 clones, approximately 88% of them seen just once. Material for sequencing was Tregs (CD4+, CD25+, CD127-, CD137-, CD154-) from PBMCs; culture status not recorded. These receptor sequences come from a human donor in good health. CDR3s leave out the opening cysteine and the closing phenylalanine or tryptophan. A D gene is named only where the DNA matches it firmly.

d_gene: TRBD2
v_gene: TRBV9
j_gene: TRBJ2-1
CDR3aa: ASSVDGGGGPREQF

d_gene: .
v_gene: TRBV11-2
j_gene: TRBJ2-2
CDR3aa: ASSLYRGSGLNTGELF

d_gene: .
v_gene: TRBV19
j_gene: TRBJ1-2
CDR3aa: ASSPRRDNYGYT

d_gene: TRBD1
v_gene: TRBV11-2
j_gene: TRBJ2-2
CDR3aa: ASSLVATPGQGETGELF

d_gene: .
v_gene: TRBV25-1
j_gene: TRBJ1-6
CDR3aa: ASSGLGGRYSPLH

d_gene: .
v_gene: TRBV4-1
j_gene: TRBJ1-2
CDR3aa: ASSPQGGLGWSYGYT

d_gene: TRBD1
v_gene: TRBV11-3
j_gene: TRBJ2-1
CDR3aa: ASSYGQGAYNEQF

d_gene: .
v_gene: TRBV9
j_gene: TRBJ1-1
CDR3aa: ASSVDGLGMKNTEAF

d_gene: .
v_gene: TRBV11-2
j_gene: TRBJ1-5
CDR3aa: ASSHGTTNQPQH

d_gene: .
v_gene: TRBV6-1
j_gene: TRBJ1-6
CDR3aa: ASSEARATLH

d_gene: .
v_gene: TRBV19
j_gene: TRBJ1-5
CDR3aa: ASSLQRGPTQPQH

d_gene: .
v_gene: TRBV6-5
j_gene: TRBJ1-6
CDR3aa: ASSKLDSYNSPLH

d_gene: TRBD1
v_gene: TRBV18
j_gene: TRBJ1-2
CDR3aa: ASSPPGQGTAYGYT

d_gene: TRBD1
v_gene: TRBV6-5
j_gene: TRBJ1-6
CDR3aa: ASSWTGTNNSPLH

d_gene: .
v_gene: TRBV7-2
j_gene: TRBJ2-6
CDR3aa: ASSSDVRRSGANVLT

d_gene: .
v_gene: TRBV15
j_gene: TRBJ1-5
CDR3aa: ATGGGKQPQH